This passage covers 9 T cell receptor beta chains from one sample sequenced in a study of cytomegalovirus exposure and HLA in healthy donors. PCR primers comprised 60 Vbeta and 13 Jbeta primers. Produced via immunoSEQ multiplex PCR; TCRdb's table is partial and in-frame only. The table records 100,000 to 150,000 clones, around three quarters of them present only once. Specimen: PBMCs. All receptors derive from a woman aged 55-69 years in good health and CMV-seropositive.

The chain is built from TRBV19 and TRBJ1-5; perhaps TRBD1 as D (5 bases). The V gene's germline CDR1 is LNHDA and CDR2 SQIVND (reference sequence). This CDR3 region has 17 residues. Trimming left V 6 bases short and J 2 bases short, with 20 bases between. CDR3 DNA: TGTGCCAGTAGGTCAATTGGGAGGGGTGGAGGCAATCAGCCCCAGCATTTT. Residues: CASRSIGRGGGNQPQHF. The whole variable domain, remainder taken from reference TRBV19 and TRBJ1-5, is DGGITQSPKYLFRKEGQNVTLSCEQNLNHDAMYWYRQDPGQGLRLIYYSQIVNDFQKGDIAEGYSVSREKKESFPLTVTSAQKNPTAFYLCASRSIGRGGGNQPQHFGDGTRLSIL.

V and J are TRBV6-4 and TRBJ2-2, with TRBD2 identical over 11 bases. The CDR3 consists of 16 residues. CDR1 is MRHNA, CDR2 SNTAGT, per germline. The V segment lost 3 bases and the J segment 5 bases; nucleotides outside the gene matches: 5. CDR3 coding DNA: TGTGCCAGCAGTGAACTAGCGGGGGTCGGAACCGGGGAGCTGTTTTTT. Translation gives CASSELAGVGTGELFF.

Details on this clone: Different DNA sequences within this sample yield the same CDR3. The chain employs TRBV19 and TRBJ2-7; 10 bases fit TRBD1. The germline V gene has CDR1 LNHDA and CDR2 SQIVND (reference sequence). V was clipped by 11 bases and J by 4 bases; unmatched bases: 17. This CDR3 spans 16 amino acids. The CDR3 DNA is TGTGCCTCTTCTTTGGGGACGGGGACAGGGGAGTACGAGCAGTACTTC. The encoded protein is CASSLGTGTGEYEQYF.

In this sample, this clone turned up once. The chain is built from TRBV9 and TRBJ1-1; possible D gene TRBD1, 5 bases. The CDR3 loop spans 15 amino acids. CDR1 and CDR2 (germline): SGDLS, YYNGEE. V lost 0 bases and J 0 bases, leaving 9 bases between the germline ends. The CDR3 is CASSVGPGLNTEAFF. The CDR3 DNA follows: TGTGCCAGCAGCGTAGGTCCAGGGCTGAACACTGAAGCTTTCTTT.

This chain joins TRBV7-9 and TRBJ2-4; maybe TRBD1 (6 bases). The germline V and J ends were trimmed by 5 bases and 0 bases, with 11 bases remaining between them. The CDR3 is made up of 15 amino acids. Germline assignment: CDR1 SEHNR and CDR2 FQNEAQ (reference sequence). CDR3 DNA sequence: TGTGCCAGCAGCGCCCAGGGGCTAGCCAAAAACATTCAGTACTTC. This codes for CASSAQGLAKNIQYF.

The CDR3 DNA is TGTGCCAGCAGTTCAGGGGGCTCTGGAAACACCATATATTTT. Translated: CASSSGGSGNTIYF. This chain links TRBV6-5 with TRBJ1-3; 7 nucleotides align to TRBD1. J gave up 0 bases and V 4 bases, and 0 bases lay outside the gene matches. The CDR3 has 14 amino acids. CDR1 MNHEY and CDR2 SVGAGI come from the germline V gene.

The J gene is TRBJ1-1, the V gene TRBV7-9; the D is unclear. This CDR3 spans 15 amino acids. Trimming stripped 0 bases from V and 0 bases from J, with 8 bases between. The V gene's germline CDR1 is SEHNR and CDR2 FQNEAQ (reference sequence). CDR3 loop: CASSLATGLNTEAFF. CDR3 nucleotides: TGTGCCAGCAGCTTAGCTACGGGTCTGAACACTGAAGCTTTCTTT.

The CDR3 nucleotides are TGTGCCAGCAAGGACAGCTATTCACCCCTCCACTTT. Translation gives CASKDSYSPLHF. The chain combines TRBV2 with TRBJ1-6; perhaps TRBD1 as D (6 bases). The germline V gene has CDR1 SNHLY and CDR2 FYNNEI. The CDR3 sequence is 12 residues long. V lost 7 bases to trimming and J lost 8 bases, with 9 bases between them.

The J gene is TRBJ1-2, the V gene TRBV27; 11 bases match TRBD1. With V trimmed by 2 bases and J by 7 bases, 6 bases remained unmatched. The germline V gene has CDR1 MNHEY and CDR2 SMNVEV (reference sequence). The CDR3 has 15 amino acids. CDR3 region: CASSLRTGGDFGYTF. CDR3 DNA sequence: TGTGCCAGCAGTTTAAGGACAGGGGGCGATTTTGGCTACACCTTC.